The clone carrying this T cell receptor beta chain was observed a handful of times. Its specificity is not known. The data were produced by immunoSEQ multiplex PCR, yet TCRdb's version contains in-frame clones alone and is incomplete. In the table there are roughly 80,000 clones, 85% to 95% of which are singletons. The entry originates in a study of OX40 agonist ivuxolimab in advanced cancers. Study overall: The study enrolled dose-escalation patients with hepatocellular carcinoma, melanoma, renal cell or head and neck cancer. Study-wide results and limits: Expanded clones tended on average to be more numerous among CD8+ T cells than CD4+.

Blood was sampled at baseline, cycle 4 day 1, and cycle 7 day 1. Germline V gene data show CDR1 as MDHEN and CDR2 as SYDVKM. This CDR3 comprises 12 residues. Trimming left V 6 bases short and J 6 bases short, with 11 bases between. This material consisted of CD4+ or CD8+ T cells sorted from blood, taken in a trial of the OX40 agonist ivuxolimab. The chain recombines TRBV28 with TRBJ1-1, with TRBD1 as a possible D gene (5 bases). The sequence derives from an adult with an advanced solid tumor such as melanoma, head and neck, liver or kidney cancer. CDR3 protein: CASREGIAEAFF. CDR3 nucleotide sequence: TGTGCCAGCAGGGAGGGGATTGCTGAAGCTTTCTTT.